Listed here are 32 T cell receptor beta chains from one sample, sequenced in a study of blood T cell repertoires in COVID-19. The repertoire was sequenced with immunoSEQ multiplex PCR; TCRdb's copy has only in-frame clones and lacks some. This sample yields approximately 19,000 clones, of which nearly 90% are seen a single time; around 11% belongs to the top ten. Specimen: peripheral blood. The receptors here all came from a human donor in a cohort sampled during active COVID-19. The donor label of this sample is uncertain.

The chain has TRBV7-2 and TRBJ2-5; 11 nucleotides align to TRBD2. CDR1 SGHTA and CDR2 FQGNSA come from the germline V gene. With V trimmed by 3 bases and J by 4 bases, 7 bases remained unmatched. The length of the CDR3 is 16 residues. The CDR3 nucleotides are TGTGCCAGCAGCTTGGTAGCGGGAGGGCCGGGAGAGACCCAGTACTTC. The encoded protein is CASSLVAGGPGETQYF.

V and J are TRBV30 and TRBJ1-5; D gene unclear. CDR1 GTSNPN and CDR2 SVGIG come from the germline V gene (reference sequence). The CDR3 runs 13 residues. The V end was cut by 4 bases, the J end by 6 bases, with 13 bases between. The CDR3 bases are TGTGCCTGGAACGCGGGCGTGGGTCAGCCCCAGCATTTT. This sequence encodes CAWNAGVGQPQHF.

A note on this clone: The junction differs from germline at one of its ends, possibly a read error. V and J are TRBV7-7 and TRBJ2-5; 11 bases are a match to TRBD2. CDR3 size: 15 residues. Looked up from germline, CDR1 is SSHAT and CDR2 is FNYEAQ (reference sequence). The CDR3 sequence: CASSLAGGTQETQYF. The CDR3 DNA reads TGTGCTAGCAGCTTAGCGGGGGGGACCCAAGAGACCCAGTACTTC.

The chain employs TRBV11-3 and TRBJ2-7; D remains ambiguous. V was pared by 8 bases and J by 3 bases, with 14 bases between. There are 13 residues in the CDR3. CDR1 is SGHNT, CDR2 YENEEA, per germline. The CDR3 region has the DNA TGTGCCAGCGCCCTGAGAGGCGACTACGAGCAGTACTTC. This translates into CASALRGDYEQYF.

This clone has only one observation. The genes are TRBV15 and TRBJ2-3, with 7 bases aligning to TRBD2. The CDR3 sequence is 16 residues long. Germline V gene lookup returns CDR1 LNHNV and CDR2 YYDKDF (reference sequence). The junction had 6 bases not matched to a gene; V was cut back by 1 base and J by 2 bases. CDR3: CATSRAGREYTDTQYF. CDR3 DNA: TGTGCCACCAGCAGAGCGGGGCGGGAGTACACAGATACGCAGTATTTT.

Here the CDR3 reads CASSQEGGGNTIYF. CDR3 bases: TGTGCCAGCAGCCAAGAAGGAGGTGGAAACACCATATATTTT. V is TRBV3-1 (or the pseudogene TRBV3-2) and J is TRBJ1-3, with D uncertain. Trimming took 0 bases from V and 3 from J, leaving 6 bases between them. The length of the CDR3 is 14 residues. Looked up from germline, CDR1 is LGHDT and CDR2 is YNNKEL (reference sequence).

The chain has TRBV5-1 and TRBJ2-7; 7 bases match TRBD1. The CDR3 has 14 residues. V was pared by 1 base and J by 2 bases, with 3 bases of the junction left unmatched. CDR1 is SGHRS and CDR2 is YFSETQ in the germline V gene. CDR3 residues: CASSLSGQTYEQYF. The CDR3 bases are TGCGCCAGCAGCTTGTCGGGACAGACCTACGAGCAGTACTTC.

The rearrangement uses TRBV11-2 and TRBJ2-3; TRBD1 is a possible D gene (6 bases). The V and J ends lost 4 bases and 1 base respectively, with 12 bases between them. The length of the CDR3 is 15 residues. Germline assignment: CDR1 SGHAT and CDR2 FQNNGV. CDR3: CASSSATGGTDTQYF. The CDR3 DNA sequence: TGTGCCAGCAGCTCAGCGACAGGCGGCACAGATACGCAGTATTTT. Full variable domain (remainder filled in from reference TRBV11-2 and TRBJ2-3): EAGVAQSPRYKIIEKRQSVAFWCNPISGHATLYWYQQILGQGPKLLIQFQNNGVVDDSQLPKDRFSAERLKGVDSTLKIQPAKLEDSAVYLCASSSATGGTDTQYFGPGTRLTVL.

The chain recombines TRBV5-1 with TRBJ2-3; no reliable D call. Germline V lookup: CDR1 SGHRS, CDR2 YFSETQ. The CDR3 totals 16 residues. V gave up 0 bases and J gave up 0 bases, with 11 bases separating them. This chain's CDR3 is CASSLAGVGSTDTQYF. DNA for the CDR3: TGCGCCAGCAGCTTGGCCGGCGTCGGGAGCACAGATACGCAGTATTTT.

This clone is a singleton in its sample. The rearrangement joins TRBV18 to TRBJ2-1; a weak D match, TRBD2 (5 bases). Deletions cut 5 bases from V and 0 bases from J, with 8 bases between. This CDR3 has 14 residues. Germline lookup yields CDR1 KGHSH and CDR2 LQKENI. The CDR3 is CASSETNSYNEQFF. The CDR3 DNA is TGTGCCAGCTCAGAGACTAACTCCTACAATGAGCAGTTCTTC. The whole variable domain, filled in from reference TRBV18 and TRBJ2-1, reads NAGVMQNPRHLVRRRGQEARLRCSPMKGHSHVYWYRQLPEEGLKFMVYLQKENIIDESGMPKERFSAEFPKEGPSILRIQQVVRGDSAAYFCASSETNSYNEQFFGPGTRLTVL.

V gene TRBV6-1 combines with J gene TRBJ2-5, with D perhaps TRBD1 (6 bases). The germline CDR1 and CDR2 sequences are MNHNS and SASEGT. Trimming pared 1 base from V and 5 bases from J, leaving 20 bases between. This CDR3 is 17 amino acids long. CDR3 sequence (DNA): TGTGCCAGCAGTGAAGTGGGGACACATACAACGGGGGAGACCCAGTACTTC. It yields the protein CASSEVGTHTTGETQYF.

The rearrangement joins TRBV2 to TRBJ1-5; tentative D call: TRBD1 (6 bases). V was shortened by 7 bases and J by 4 bases, with 11 bases between the two germline ends. The CDR3 length is 13 residues. Germline V gene lookup returns CDR1 SNHLY and CDR2 FYNNEI. The CDR3 DNA reads TGTGCCAGCATTGGACAGACAAATCAGCCCCAGCATTTT. This encodes CASIGQTNQPQHF.

This clone was counted only a few times. The gene calls are TRBV28 and TRBJ2-4; 8 bases are a match to TRBD1. V lost 3 bases to trimming and J lost 0 bases; unmatched junction nucleotides: 19. Germline V gene lookup returns CDR1 MDHEN and CDR2 SYDVKM. The CDR3 has 21 residues. The CDR3 nucleotides are TGTGCCAGCAGTTTCTTCTTTGGGGACAGGAAACAATCTATAGCCAAAAACATTCAGTACTTC. Its protein product is CASSFFFGDRKQSIAKNIQYF.

This sequence joins TRBV28 and TRBJ2-2; D is uncertain. V lost 6 bases, J lost 1 base, and 15 bases lay in between. The CDR3 covers 16 residues. The germline gives CDR1 MDHEN, CDR2 SYDVKM. The CDR3 DNA reads as TGTGCCAGCAGGACCCAGACAACCTTGAACACCGGGGAGCTGTTTTTT. It codes for CASRTQTTLNTGELFF.

This CDR3 is CSVRGLLRADTQYF. The CDR3 DNA reads TGCAGCGTTCGTGGACTCTTAAGGGCAGATACGCAGTATTTT. The chain links TRBV29-1 to TRBJ2-3; weak D call: TRBD2 (5 bases). V lost 5 bases to trimming and J lost 4 bases, with 16 bases between them. The germline CDR1 and CDR2 sequences are SQVTM and ANQGSEA. This CDR3 region has 14 residues.

The chain uses TRBV3-1 (or the pseudogene TRBV3-2) and TRBJ2-3, with 8 bases lining up with TRBD2. The CDR3 contains 18 residues. Germline lookup yields CDR1 LGHDT and CDR2 YNNKEL (reference sequence). The V gene end was trimmed by 5 bases and the J gene end by 0 bases; junction bases not matched to a gene: 13. In nucleotides, the CDR3 is TGTGCCAGCAGCAAACACATACCTAGCGGGCGGAGCACAGATACGCAGTATTTT. Translation gives CASSKHIPSGRSTDTQYF.

The V and J genes are TRBV20-1 and TRBJ2-7; 8 bases line up with TRBD2. CDR1 and CDR2 (germline): DFQATT, SNEGSKA (reference sequence). The junction had 7 bases not matched to a gene; V was cut back by 3 bases and J by 3 bases. The CDR3 loop spans 14 amino acids. The CDR3 nucleotides are TGCAGTGCTAGTCCCACTAGCGGTTACTACGAGCAGTACTTC. Translation: CSASPTSGYYEQYF.

The rearrangement uses TRBV3-1 (or the pseudogene TRBV3-2) and TRBJ2-1; 7 nucleotides align to TRBD2. The CDR3 consists of 16 residues. V was clipped by 4 bases and J by 6 bases; unmatched bases: 12. Germline CDR1 reads LGHDT; CDR2 reads YNNKEL (reference sequence). This CDR3 is CASSPHGAGNGNEQFF. The CDR3 DNA is TGTGCCAGCAGCCCCCACGGAGCGGGGAACGGCAATGAGCAGTTCTTC.

The chain combines TRBV15 with TRBJ1-4; D is ambiguous. Trimming cost V 0 bases and J 4 bases, with 6 bases left between them. The V gene's germline CDR1 is LNHNV and CDR2 YYDKDF (reference sequence). The CDR3 contains 14 residues. CDR3 DNA sequence: TGTGCCACCAGCAGAGAAGTCTATAATGAAAAACTGTTTTTT. This translates into CATSREVYNEKLFF. The full variable domain, with the rest looked up from reference TRBV15 and TRBJ1-4, is DAMVIQNPRYQVTQFGKPVTLSCSQTLNHNVMYWYQQKSSQAPKLLFHYYDKDFNNEADTPDNFQSRRPNTSFCFLDIRSPGLGDTAMYLCATSREVYNEKLFFGSGTQLSVL.

V and J are TRBV10-1 and TRBJ2-7; 7 bases are a match to TRBD1. The germline V gene encodes CDR1 WNHNN and CDR2 SYGVQD (reference sequence). The CDR3 contains 14 residues. With V trimmed by 6 bases and J by 6 bases, 11 bases remained unmatched. CDR3 sequence (DNA): TGCGCCAGCAGCGAACACAGGGGCGGAAGCGAGCAGTACTTC. Translating it yields CASSEHRGGSEQYF.

The chain uses TRBV18 and TRBJ2-5; tentatively, D is TRBD1 (5 bases). CDR3 size: 14 residues. Germline-derived CDR1 and CDR2 are KGHSH and LQKENI. Trimming shortened V by 4 bases and J by 1 base, and 10 bases separated the two germline ends. The CDR3 region has the DNA TGTGCCAGCTCACGGCAGGGAAGCCAAGAGACCCAGTACTTC. It yields the protein CASSRQGSQETQYF.

This clone was detected a few times. CDR3 nucleotide sequence: TGTGCCAGCAGCCAGGGACTAGCGGAGTTCTTC. Its protein product is CASSQGLAEFF. The rearrangement joins TRBV5-6 to TRBJ2-1, with 11 bases that match TRBD2. Germline CDR1 and CDR2: SGHDT and YYEEEE. Trimming at V came to 4 bases and at J to 14 bases, leaving 2 bases not matched to a gene. This CDR3 region has 11 residues.

This chain connects TRBV15 to TRBJ2-7; 7 nucleotides agree with TRBD1. The CDR3 spans 17 residues. CDR1 LNHNV and CDR2 YYDKDF come from the germline V gene (reference sequence). V lost 0 bases to trimming and J lost 3 bases; unmatched junction nucleotides: 11. CDR3 coding DNA: TGTGCCACCAGCAGAGATTGGGGTGGACAGGACCTCTACGAGCAGTACTTC. Translated: CATSRDWGGQDLYEQYF.

The rearrangement joins TRBV5-1 to TRBJ1-1; D gene uncertain. There are 12 residues in the CDR3. CDR1 and CDR2 from the germline V gene are SGHRS and YFSETQ. The ends were cut back, 0 bases at V and 8 bases at J, with 8 bases in the middle. The chain's CDR3 is CASSLDGGEAFF. The DNA of the CDR3 is TGCGCCAGCAGCTTGGATGGAGGGGAAGCTTTCTTT.

V and J are TRBV15 and TRBJ1-5; D call uncertain. Between the trimmed V and J ends, which lost 3 bases and 0 bases, there was a span of 9 bases. The CDR3 length is 15 residues. Germline assignment: CDR1 LNHNV and CDR2 YYDKDF (reference sequence). The CDR3 nucleotides are TGTGCCACCAGCAGGGGAGGGAGTAGCAATCAGCCCCAGCATTTT. As protein: CATSRGGSSNQPQHF. Together with reference TRBV15 and TRBJ1-5, the CDR3 gives the full variable domain: DAMVIQNPRYQVTQFGKPVTLSCSQTLNHNVMYWYQQKSSQAPKLLFHYYDKDFNNEADTPDNFQSRRPNTSFCFLDIRSPGLGDTAMYLCATSRGGSSNQPQHFGDGTRLSIL.

This rearrangement joins TRBV7-9 to TRBJ1-4, with D possibly being TRBD1 (6 bases). This CDR3 has 16 amino acids. The germline V gene has CDR1 SEHNR and CDR2 FQNEAQ (reference sequence). Deletions cut 5 bases from V and 3 bases from J, with 16 bases between. CDR3 DNA sequence: TGTGCCAGCAGCCAGGACAGAGGGATTGCTAATGAAAAACTGTTTTTT. Residues: CASSQDRGIANEKLFF.

The chain joins TRBV11-3 to TRBJ2-1; TRBD2 might be the D (6 bases). Germline V gives CDR1 SGHNT, CDR2 YENEEA. With 4 bases removed from V and 0 bases from J, the gap between germline ends came to 10 bases. The CDR3 runs to 15 residues. In DNA, the CDR3 is TGTGCCAGCAGCTCGGGGGACTCCTCCTACAATGAGCAGTTCTTC. Translation gives CASSSGDSSYNEQFF.

This clone was seen only once. The chain carries TRBV5-1 and TRBJ2-5, with D possibly matching TRBD2 (5 bases). V was cut by 0 bases and J by 3 bases, with 6 bases left in between. The CDR3 covers 13 residues. Germline CDR1 SGHRS, CDR2 YFSETQ. The CDR3 nucleotides read TGCGCCAGCAGCTTGGTCGGGGAAGAGACCCAGTACTTC. This gives the protein CASSLVGEETQYF.

The V and J genes are TRBV28 and TRBJ2-7; D is perhaps TRBD2 (6 bases). Trimming removed 8 bases at V and 0 bases at J, with 14 bases between. The CDR3 covers 14 residues. Germline CDR1 reads MDHEN; CDR2 reads SYDVKM. CDR3: CASDSGVPSYEQYF. The CDR3 DNA follows: TGTGCCAGCGACTCGGGGGTCCCCTCCTACGAGCAGTACTTC.

The chain uses TRBV24-1 and TRBJ2-1, with TRBD1 matching 12 bases. The CDR3 consists of 17 residues. V gave up 3 bases and J gave up 5 bases; unmatched junction bases: 7. Germline CDR1 is KGHDR and CDR2 is SFDVKD. The CDR3 region has the DNA TGTGCCACCAGTGATCCGGGACAGGGGGCGAAGGACAATGAGCAGTTCTTC. Translating it yields CATSDPGQGAKDNEQFF.

This clone was recorded a few times. This sequence joins TRBV7-9 and TRBJ2-1, with 7 bases aligning to TRBD1. The CDR3 covers 14 residues. J was trimmed by 10 bases and V by 4 bases; bases with no gene match: 10. Germline CDR1 SEHNR, CDR2 FQNEAQ (reference sequence). Here the CDR3 reads CASSSDRNLWEQFF. The CDR3 coding sequence is TGTGCCAGCAGCTCGGACAGGAATTTATGGGAGCAGTTCTTC.

This clone has a single count. The gene calls are TRBV27 and TRBJ2-7, with 7 bases identical to TRBD2. Germline V lookup: CDR1 MNHEY, CDR2 SMNVEV (reference sequence). There are 14 residues in the CDR3. Germline trimming cut 6 bases from V and 3 bases from J; bases unmatched to any gene: 8. CDR3 DNA: TGTGCCAGCAGGTGGGACTACAGAGACTACGAGCAGTACTTC. Its protein is CASRWDYRDYEQYF.